The T cell receptor beta chain described here comes from a study of CD8+ T cells in alopecia areata. Study-level background: Treated patients were given 5 to 10 mg oral tofacitinib twice daily. The tofacitinib course ran for 6 to 18 months and was followed by 6 months off drug. Treated patients received severity scores based on the percentage of scalp area affected. General study findings and limits: Lesional scalp exceeded normal scalp in clonality, especially in alopecia totalis/universalis.

Trimming left V 5 bases short and J 0 bases short, with 7 bases between. The V gene's germline CDR1 is SQVTM and CDR2 ANQGSEA. The CDR3 is 12 amino acids. Treatment reported: oral pan-JAK inhibitor, 5-10 mg twice daily. Investigators isolated RNA and reverse transcribed it into cDNA to act as the sequencing template. The data were produced by immunoSEQ multiplex PCR, yet TCRdb's version contains in-frame clones alone and is incomplete. The sample includes over 100,000 clones, more than 45% of them seen just once. Remarks on this clone: The antigen is undetermined.

Sequencing was performed on CD4+ T cells sorted from blood, taken at week 4, from a patient treated with tofacitinib. This chain joins TRBV29-1 and TRBJ1-1, with D unresolved. The sequence was collected from a human donor with alopecia areata. This chain's CDR3 is CSVTTVNTEAFF. The CDR3 region has the DNA TGCAGCGTTACCACAGTGAACACTGAAGCTTTCTTT.